Below, 16 T cell receptor beta chains from the same sample are listed, as sequenced in a study of blood T cells in healthy people across ages. PCR was performed a second time for roughly 7 to 12 cycles using a sample-barcoded 5' primer and a J-beta primer mix. TCRdb processed the 5' RACE reads anew with MiXCR; each CDR3 protein has one entry. The sample lists 1.5 million or so distinct CDR3 sequences, approximately 43% occurring once. Specimen: blood. The receptors were sampled from a woman between 18 and 29 years old in good health.

The sample holds a few counts of this clonotype. This chain connects TRBV10-3 to TRBJ2-7, with D perhaps TRBD1 (5 bases). The germline V and J ends were trimmed by 10 bases and 1 base, with 11 bases remaining between them. Looked up from germline, CDR1 is ENHRY and CDR2 is SYGVKD. The length of the CDR3 is 12 residues. The CDR3 nucleotides read TGTGCCACCTCCACAGGATCCTACGAGCAGTACTTC. This sequence encodes CATSTGSYEQYF.

This sequence joins TRBV5-1 and TRBJ1-1; possible D gene TRBD1, 6 bases. V dropped 4 bases and J dropped 4 bases, with 14 bases sitting between them. Looked up from germline, CDR1 is SGHRS and CDR2 is YFSETQ. CDR3 size: 14 residues. CDR3 nucleotide sequence: TGCGCCAGCAGCGCACAGGGAGCTGCCACTGAAGCTTTCTTT. This encodes CASSAQGAATEAFF.

The chain recombines TRBV27 with TRBJ1-2; possibly TRBD1 for D (6 bases). Deletions cut 1 base from V and 8 bases from J, with 20 bases between. The germline CDR1 and CDR2 sequences are MNHEY and SMNVEV (reference sequence). This CDR3 contains 16 residues. CDR3 region: CASSLFPPDSLSGYTF. The DNA of the CDR3 is TGTGCCAGCAGTTTATTCCCCCCGGACAGTTTAAGCGGCTACACCTTC.

This clonotype has only a few counts. V usage is TRBV24-1 and J usage is TRBJ2-1; TRBD2 is a possible D gene (6 bases). V was clipped by 3 bases and J by 0 bases, with 8 bases between them. The CDR3 contains 15 residues. In germline, CDR1 is KGHDR, CDR2 SFDVKD. The CDR3 reads CATSDGTVSYNEQFF. CDR3 bases: TGTGCCACCAGTGATGGGACTGTCTCCTACAATGAGCAGTTCTTC.

The chain joins TRBV12-3 or TRBV12-4 to TRBJ2-5; D may correspond to TRBD1 or TRBD2 (5 bases each). V shed 4 bases and J shed 7 bases, with 10 bases lying between them. This CDR3 spans 12 amino acids. The DNA for the CDR3 is TGTGCCAGCAGTTACCCCGGGACGACCCAGTACTTC. Translated: CASSYPGTTQYF.

The chain joins TRBV20-1 to TRBJ1-2, with 11 bases aligning to TRBD1. CDR1 and CDR2 (germline): DFQATT, SNEGSKA (reference sequence). The CDR3 is 17 residues long. The J segment lost 0 bases and the V segment lost 5 bases, leaving 11 bases of the junction unmatched. The CDR3 sequence is CSAENRDRGRANYGYTF. CDR3 DNA sequence: TGCAGTGCTGAAAACCGGGACAGGGGGAGAGCTAACTATGGCTACACCTTC.

The chain has TRBV7-9 and TRBJ2-2; no clear D gene. V was cut by 0 bases and J by 6 bases, with 11 bases left in between. The CDR3 extends over 15 amino acids. The germline CDR1 and CDR2 sequences are SEHNR and FQNEAQ (reference sequence). The CDR3 DNA is TGTGCCAGCAGCTTAGCGTTTAAGGAGTCCGGGGAGCTGTTTTTT. It codes for CASSLAFKESGELFF.

A few counts support this clonotype. The chain uses TRBV7-8 and TRBJ1-5, with D possibly being TRBD1 (5 bases). The germline gives CDR1 SGHVS, CDR2 FQNEAQ. Trimming shortened V by 4 bases and J by 3 bases, and 13 bases separated the two germline ends. CDR3 length: 15 residues. CDR3 amino acids: CASSSQRQNNQPQHF. In nucleotides, the CDR3 is TGTGCCAGCAGCTCACAACGACAGAACAATCAGCCCCAGCATTTT. Looking up the rest from reference TRBV7-8 and TRBJ1-5 gives the full variable domain: GAGVSQSPRYKVAKRGQDVALRCDPISGHVSLFWYQQALGQGPEFLTYFQNEAQLDKSGLPSDRFFAERPEGSVSTLKIQRTQQEDSAVYLCASSSQRQNNQPQHFGDGTRLSIL.

A few counts support this clonotype. This chain uses TRBV27 with TRBJ2-1, with a tentative D call TRBD2 (8 bases). The V end lost 3 bases, the J end lost 7 bases, and 19 bases lay between the germline ends. The CDR3 is 16 residues long. Germline CDR1 reads MNHEY; CDR2 reads SMNVEV (reference sequence). DNA for the CDR3: TGTGCCAGCAGTTTGACGGGAGGGCAGGGGGGTAATGAGCAGTTCTTC. Its protein is CASSLTGGQGGNEQFF.

V gene TRBV6-2 or TRBV6-3 combines with J gene TRBJ2-1; TRBD2 is a possible D gene (6 bases). CDR3 length: 14 amino acids. Germline CDR1 MNHEY, CDR2 SVGEGT. With 1 base removed from V and 5 bases from J, the gap between germline ends came to 9 bases. The CDR3 region has the DNA TGTGCCAGCAGTTACTGGGGACTTAACAATGAGCAGTTCTTC. This codes for CASSYWGLNNEQFF.

CDR3: CASSSPTGSEQYF. In nucleotides, the CDR3 is TGTGCCAGCAGTTCCCCTACAGGGAGCGAGCAGTACTTC. The chain couples TRBV12-3 or TRBV12-4 to TRBJ2-7, with TRBD1 as a possible D gene (6 bases). The CDR3 contains 13 residues. The V gene lost 4 bases and the J gene lost 6 bases, with 13 bases spanning the gap.

The chain is built from TRBV10-3 and TRBJ2-1; D is perhaps TRBD1 or TRBD2 (5 bases each). Germline CDR1 ENHRY, CDR2 SYGVKD. This CDR3 contains 13 residues. V lost 8 bases and J lost 8, with 16 bases in between. DNA for the CDR3: TGTGCCATCGGCGCCGGGACGATGCATGAGCAGTTCTTC. This codes for CAIGAGTMHEQFF.

The chain recombines TRBV12-5 with TRBJ2-1; D gene ambiguous. Germline-derived CDR1 and CDR2 are LGHNT and FRNRAP. V was trimmed by 2 bases and J by 8 bases, leaving 10 bases between them. This CDR3 has 13 amino acids. The CDR3 region is CASGLFGSYEQFF. The CDR3 DNA sequence: TGTGCTAGTGGTTTGTTTGGTAGTTATGAGCAGTTCTTC. Full variable domain (missing parts from reference TRBV12-5 and TRBJ2-1): DARVTQTPRHKVTEMGQEVTMRCQPILGHNTVFWYRQTMMQGLELLAYFRNRAPLDDSGMPKDRFSAEMPDATLATLKIQPSEPRDSAVYFCASGLFGSYEQFFGPGTRLTVL.

In its sample, this clonotype was seen a few times. This rearrangement joins TRBV12-3 or TRBV12-4 to TRBJ1-4; D gene unclear. V lost 6 bases and J 11 bases, leaving 13 bases between the germline ends. This CDR3 is 12 amino acids long. DNA of the CDR3: TGTGCCAGCAGCCGCCCCCGCGGGAAACTGTTTTTT. It yields the protein CASSRPRGKLFF.

The rearrangement uses TRBV12-3 or TRBV12-4 and TRBJ2-4; D is perhaps TRBD2 (6 bases). The J call could be wrong; TRBJ2-7 is a better fit for the DNA end. This CDR3 is 14 amino acids long. CDR3 in amino acids: CASSLSGDSYEQYF. The CDR3 nucleotides are TGTGCCAGCAGTTTATCGGGGGATTCCTACGAGCAGTACTTC.

The chain combines TRBV9 with TRBJ2-1, with D perhaps matching TRBD2 (6 bases). This CDR3 comprises 17 residues. Germline values: CDR1 SGDLS, CDR2 YYNGEE. V was clipped by 4 bases and J by 10 bases, with 27 bases between them. This CDR3 reads CASSTPLLAPSSYEQFF. The CDR3 DNA reads as TGTGCCAGCAGCACACCCCTCCTAGCGCCTTCCTCTTACGAGCAGTTCTTC.